The source of this T cell receptor beta chain is a study of shared clonotypes between healthy human individuals. The wider study: The donors, two women and a few men, were aged 18 to 49.

It was about 210 ng DNA, around 32,000 T cell genomes, that sorted-subset replicate PCRs used. Method: immunoSEQ multiplex PCR; TCRdb's copy keeps in-frame clones and lacks some. The data show about 1.5 million clones, 95% to 99% seen once. Germline V gene sequence: CDR1 MGHRA, CDR2 YSYEKL. The ends lost 2 bases at V and 5 bases at J; junction bases unmatched: 7. The CDR3 consists of 15 residues. Source material: naive CD4+ T cells sorted from blood. Noted subset: CD45RA+ positively selected. The V and J genes are TRBV4-1 and TRBJ2-7; 9 bases align to TRBD2. The TCR comes from a man aged 25 to 45 in good health. The CDR3 sequence is CASSQPLAGWNEQYF. CDR3 nucleotide sequence: TGCGCCAGCAGCCAACCGCTAGCGGGATGGAACGAGCAGTACTTC.